The T cell receptor (beta chain) under discussion was sequenced for a study of T cell responses to AZD1222 COVID-19 vaccine. Study-wide background: Pooling of second doses given at about 4 or about 12 weeks was done.

The study, taken as a whole, reports: As reported, nearly half of all spike-specific TCRs target variant regions that are unmutated. Seropositive status at baseline applied to only six AZD1222 recipients.

On this clone: Its target is not known.

Some clones are missing from TCRdb's copy, which holds only in-frame ones; the method was immunoSEQ multiplex PCR. The profile shows 45,000 to 55,000 clones, around 84% of them singletons. The starting material was peripheral blood, obtained on day 0 of AZD1222 vaccination. The sequence derives from an adult in good health.

The CDR3 sequence is CASSPGPRDVAEQYF. The CDR3 DNA follows: TGTGCCAGCAGCCCCGGCCCCAGGGATGTGGCCGAGCAGTACTTC. J is TRBJ2-7 and V is TRBV5-6; perhaps TRBD1 as D (5 bases). CDR3 length equals 15 residues. Germline assignment: CDR1 SGHDT and CDR2 YYEEEE. The V end lost 4 bases, the J end lost 6 bases, and 20 bases lay between the germline ends.